This TCR beta chain was observed in a study of cytomegalovirus exposure and HLA in healthy donors. Germline V gene lookup returns CDR1 MNHEY and CDR2 SMNVEV (reference sequence). The CDR3 is 14 amino acids. V dropped 6 bases and J dropped 5; count of bases not matched to a gene: 4. Vbeta (60) and Jbeta (13) primers were used in the PCR. Libraries were prepared by immunoSEQ multiplex PCR; TCRdb keeps only in-frame clonotypes and omits some of them. The table includes 40,000 or so clones, about 66% detected once. Overall study results and limits: The authors listed 164 TCR beta chains as cytomegalovirus-associated.

On this clone: Its antigen is still unknown.

Input material: PBMCs. The chain employs TRBV27 and TRBJ1-2, with 12 bases aligning to TRBD1. The sequence was obtained from a man in his fifties or sixties in good health and CMV-seropositive. The CDR3 loop is CASSGDRGRYGYTF. CDR3 DNA: TGTGCCAGCAGCGGGGACAGGGGGCGGTATGGCTACACCTTC.